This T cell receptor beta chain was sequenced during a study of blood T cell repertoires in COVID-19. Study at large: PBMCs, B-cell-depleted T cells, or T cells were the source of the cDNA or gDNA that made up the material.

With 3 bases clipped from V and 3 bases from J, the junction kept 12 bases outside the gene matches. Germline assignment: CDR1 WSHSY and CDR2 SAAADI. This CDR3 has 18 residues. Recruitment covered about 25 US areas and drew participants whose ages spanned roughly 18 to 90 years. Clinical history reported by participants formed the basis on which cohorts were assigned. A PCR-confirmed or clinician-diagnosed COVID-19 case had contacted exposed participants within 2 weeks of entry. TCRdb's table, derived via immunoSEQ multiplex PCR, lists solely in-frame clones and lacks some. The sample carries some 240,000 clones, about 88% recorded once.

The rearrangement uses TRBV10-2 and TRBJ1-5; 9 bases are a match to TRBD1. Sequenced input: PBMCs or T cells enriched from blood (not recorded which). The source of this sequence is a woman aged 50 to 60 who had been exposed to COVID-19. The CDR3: CASSERLGQGRINQPQHF. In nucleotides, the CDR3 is TGCGCCAGCAGTGAACGCCTCGGACAGGGGCGTATCAATCAGCCCCAGCATTTT.